Below, 9 T cell receptor beta chains from the same sample are listed, as sequenced in a study of T-cell memory formation after mild COVID-19. One entry per CDR3 protein, called by TCRdb with MiXCR from the 5' RACE reads. This sample carries roughly 240,000 distinct CDR3 sequences, 15% of them seen once, and the ten largest clones take 2% to 2.5%. Material: PBMCs or a T cell subset sorted from them (not recorded which). Receptors originate from an adult woman who had mild COVID-19 (a few samples of this study predate the infection). Cell type and time point are not known.

The rearrangement joins TRBV7-9 to TRBJ2-1; TRBD1 aligns across 9 bases. V shed 2 bases, J shed 4 bases, and the junction held 3 bases outside the gene matches. The CDR3 sequence is 15 residues long. The V gene's germline CDR1 is SEHNR and CDR2 FQNEAQ (reference sequence). This chain's CDR3 is CASSLTGGIYNEQFF. The CDR3 nucleotides are TGTGCCAGCAGCTTAACAGGGGGCATTTACAATGAGCAGTTCTTC.

At least ten counts were recorded for this clonotype. This CDR3 reads CASSSRVSTGDTQYF. The CDR3 bases are TGTGCCAGCAGCTCCCGGGTCTCAACGGGGGATACGCAGTATTTT. The chain carries TRBV7-9 and TRBJ2-3, with D possibly TRBD2 on 5 matching bases. The V end was cut by 4 bases, the J end by 6 bases, with 17 bases between. Germline V CDR1 and CDR2: SEHNR, FQNEAQ (reference sequence). The CDR3 consists of 15 residues. Full variable domain (outside the CDR3, taken from reference TRBV7-9 and TRBJ2-3): DTGVSQNPRHKITKRGQNVTFRCDPISEHNRLYWYRQTLGQGPEFLTYFQNEAQLEKSRLLSDRFSAERPKGSFSTLEIQRTEQGDSAMYLCASSSRVSTGDTQYFGPGTRLTVL.

This clonotype was recorded once. The V call is TRBV5-1, the J call TRBJ1-1; possible D gene TRBD1, 6 bases. This CDR3 is built from 15 residues. V was clipped by 3 bases and J by 7 bases, with 19 bases between them. In germline, CDR1 is SGHRS, CDR2 YFSETQ. The CDR3 protein is CASSSRTVGVNEAFF. The CDR3 region has the DNA TGCGCCAGCAGCTCGCGGACAGTTGGTGTTAATGAAGCTTTCTTT.

The rearrangement links TRBV12-3 or TRBV12-4 to TRBJ1-6, with 8 nucleotides matching TRBD1. The CDR3 consists of 14 residues. V was pared by 6 bases and J by 9 bases, with 7 bases of the junction left unmatched. The CDR3 sequence: CASSHGQGRSPLHF. The CDR3 region has the DNA TGTGCCAGCAGCCACGGACAGGGCCGTTCACCCCTCCACTTT.

This clonotype turned up a few times. The genes are TRBV29-1 and TRBJ1-3, with a weak D call TRBD1 (6 bases). The CDR3 sequence is 13 residues long. Per germline, CDR1 SQVTM and CDR2 ANQGSEA. V lost 4 bases to trimming and J lost 4 bases, with 11 bases between them. This CDR3 reads CSVGSGVGNTIYF. CDR3 coding DNA: TGCAGCGTTGGATCAGGGGTAGGAAACACCATATATTTT.

This chain uses TRBV10-3 with TRBJ2-1; 14 nucleotides match TRBD2. The J segment lost 5 bases and the V segment lost 4 bases, leaving 10 bases of the junction unmatched. This CDR3 contains 18 residues. Germline lookup yields CDR1 ENHRY and CDR2 SYGVKD. The CDR3, as DNA: TGTGCCATCAGTGGGACTAGCGGGGGGAACTTTATACACAATGAGCAGTTCTTC. This sequence encodes CAISGTSGGNFIHNEQFF.

The chain links TRBV9 to TRBJ2-2; D gene unclear. V was shortened by 0 bases and J by 4 bases, with 13 bases between the two germline ends. The CDR3 is made up of 16 amino acids. Germline assignment: CDR1 SGDLS and CDR2 YYNGEE. In DNA form, the CDR3 reads TGTGCCAGCAGCGTAGGGGCAGCCCCGAGCACCGGGGAGCTGTTTTTT. This codes for CASSVGAAPSTGELFF.

The V call is TRBV24-1, the J call TRBJ2-3, with D possibly matching TRBD1 (5 bases). Trimming took off 7 bases at V and 0 bases at J, with 10 bases between the two ends. Germline V gene sequence: CDR1 KGHDR, CDR2 SFDVKD. The length of the CDR3 is 14 residues. CDR3 sequence: CATRTGASTDTQYF. The CDR3 nucleotides are TGTGCCACCAGGACTGGGGCTAGCACAGATACGCAGTATTTT.

The chain links TRBV18 to TRBJ1-4; perhaps TRBD1 as D (6 bases). Trimming removed 3 bases from V and 4 bases from J, with 15 bases in between. Germline loops: CDR1 KGHSH, CDR2 LQKENI. The CDR3 loop spans 16 amino acids. CDR3 amino acids: CASSPVSGAVNEKLFF. CDR3 coding DNA: TGTGCCAGCTCACCGGTGTCAGGGGCTGTTAATGAAAAACTGTTTTTT.